This T cell receptor (beta chain) stems from a study of cytomegalovirus exposure and HLA in healthy donors. The PCR employed 60 Vbeta primers together with 13 Jbeta primers. TCRdb keeps only in-frame clones here, not all; method: immunoSEQ multiplex PCR. This table has about 170,000 clones, about 88% appearing once. The sample comprised PBMCs. The clonotype was recovered from a young man in good health and CMV-seropositive.

This CDR3 reads CASSPGWDSLNYGYTF. In DNA, the CDR3 is TGTGCCAGCTCACCGGGTTGGGACAGCCTCAACTATGGCTACACCTTC. V usage is TRBV18 and J usage is TRBJ1-2; 7 nucleotides align to TRBD1. Germline CDR1 KGHSH, CDR2 LQKENI. The length of the CDR3 is 16 residues. Trimming cost V 3 bases and J 2 bases; bases outside gene matches: 9.